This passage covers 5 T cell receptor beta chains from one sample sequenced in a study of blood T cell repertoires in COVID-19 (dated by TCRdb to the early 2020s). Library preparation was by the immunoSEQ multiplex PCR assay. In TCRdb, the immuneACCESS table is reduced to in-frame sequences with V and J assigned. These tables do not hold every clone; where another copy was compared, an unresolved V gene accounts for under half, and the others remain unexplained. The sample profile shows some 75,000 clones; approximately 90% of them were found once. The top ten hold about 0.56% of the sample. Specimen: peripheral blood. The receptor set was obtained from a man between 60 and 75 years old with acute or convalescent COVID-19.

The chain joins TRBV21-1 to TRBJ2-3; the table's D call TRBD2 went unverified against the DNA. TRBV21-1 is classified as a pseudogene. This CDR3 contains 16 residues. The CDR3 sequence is CASSNIRGLFTDTQYF. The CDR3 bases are TGTGCCAGCAGCAATATTCGAGGGTTGTTTACAGATACGCAGTATTTT.

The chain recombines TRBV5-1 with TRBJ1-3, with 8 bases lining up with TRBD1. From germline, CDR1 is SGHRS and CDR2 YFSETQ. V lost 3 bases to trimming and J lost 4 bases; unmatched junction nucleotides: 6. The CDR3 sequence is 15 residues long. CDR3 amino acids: CASSSGTGMGNTIYF. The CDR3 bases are TGCGCCAGCAGCTCTGGGACAGGAATGGGAAACACCATATATTTT.

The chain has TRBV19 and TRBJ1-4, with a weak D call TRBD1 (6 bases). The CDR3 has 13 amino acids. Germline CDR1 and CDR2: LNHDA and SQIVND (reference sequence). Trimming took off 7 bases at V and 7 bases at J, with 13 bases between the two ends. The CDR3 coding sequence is TGTGCCAGTACCACGCGGGGGCGTGAAAAACTGTTTTTT. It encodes CASTTRGREKLFF.

Written as DNA, the CDR3 is TGCAGCGTAAGACAGGGGACGGAGCCCCAGCATTTT. It is translated as CSVRQGTEPQHF. The chain carries TRBV29-1 and TRBJ1-5; TRBD1 matches 8 bases. Per the germline V gene, CDR1 is SQVTM and CDR2 is ANQGSEA. Trimming cost V 6 bases and J 8 bases; bases outside gene matches: 6. This CDR3 has 12 amino acids.

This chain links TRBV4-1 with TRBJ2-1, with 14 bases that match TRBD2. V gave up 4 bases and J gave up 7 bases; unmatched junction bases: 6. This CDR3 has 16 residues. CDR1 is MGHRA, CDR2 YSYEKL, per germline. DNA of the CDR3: TGCGCCAGCAGCCGACTAGCGGGGGGGCTGGGAAATGAGCAGTTCTTC. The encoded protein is CASSRLAGGLGNEQFF.